What follows are 15 T cell receptor beta chains derived from one specimen sequenced in a study of T cells in Graves' hyperthyroidism and ophthalmopathy. RNA transcripts yielded amplified TCR beta CDR3 regions. Researchers ran a first-round RT-PCR on the TCR CDR3 using the HTBI primer set. TCRdb called the multiplex PCR reads again in MiXCR, with one record for every CDR3 protein. The sample yields 450,000 to 500,000 distinct CDR3 sequences, roughly 22% seen once. Sample: blood. Receptor source: a woman aged 70-85 years with Graves' ophthalmopathy.

The table lists this clonotype with a few counts. This sequence joins TRBV12-3 or TRBV12-4 and TRBJ2-2; D could derive from TRBD1 or TRBD2 (5 bases each). Trimming cost V 1 base and J 7 bases, with 7 bases left between them. The CDR3 extends over 13 amino acids. CDR3 in amino acids: CASSLGDGGELFF. Written as DNA, the CDR3 is TGTGCCAGCAGTTTAGGGGACGGCGGGGAGCTGTTTTTT.

The chain is built from TRBV27 and TRBJ2-5; 7 bases align to TRBD1. This CDR3 contains 15 residues. Trimming removed 6 bases from V and 3 bases from J; junction bases left unmatched: 10. Germline loops: CDR1 MNHEY, CDR2 SMNVEV (reference sequence). The CDR3 loop is CASSRLWTGKETQYF. The CDR3 DNA reads TGTGCCAGCAGCCGACTGTGGACAGGAAAAGAGACCCAGTACTTC.

This clonotype has just a few counts. The chain employs TRBV5-1 and TRBJ2-1; unclear D gene. The germline CDR1 and CDR2 sequences are SGHRS and YFSETQ. V was clipped by 2 bases and J by 6 bases, with 15 bases between them. This CDR3 comprises 15 residues. The CDR3 reads CASSFSNAESNEQFF. In DNA form, the CDR3 reads TGCGCCAGCAGCTTTTCGAACGCGGAGAGCAATGAGCAGTTCTTC.

This clonotype was seen repeatedly, ten times or more. The chain carries TRBV6-5 and TRBJ1-1, with a possible D match to TRBD1 (5 bases). Trimming cost V 0 bases and J 0 bases, with 11 bases left between them. The length of the CDR3 is 16 residues. Germline CDR1 reads MNHEY; CDR2 reads SVGAGI. The CDR3 region has the DNA TGTGCCAGCAGTTACTCGAGGGGACGGTTGAACACTGAAGCTTTCTTT. Protein sequence: CASSYSRGRLNTEAFF.

In its sample, this clonotype was seen a few times. The CDR3 spells CASSLTDPGNTIYF. CDR3 bases: TGTGCCAGCAGTCTGACAGACCCTGGAAACACCATATATTTT. The chain couples TRBV28 to TRBJ1-3; D perhaps matches TRBD1 (5 bases). This CDR3 spans 14 amino acids. Trimming removed 5 bases at V and 2 bases at J, with 10 bases between. CDR1 MDHEN and CDR2 SYDVKM come from the germline V gene.

There are a few counts of this clonotype. The chain links TRBV11-3 to TRBJ2-2; 7 bases line up with TRBD1. Germline V gene data show CDR1 as SGHNT and CDR2 as YENEEA. The CDR3 covers 15 residues. J lost 4 bases, V lost 5 bases, and 7 bases had no gene match. The CDR3 sequence is CASSPTGQVTGELFF. CDR3 DNA: TGTGCCAGCAGCCCCACCGGACAGGTCACCGGGGAGCTGTTTTTT.

The chain carries TRBV15 and TRBJ2-1, with no clear D. This CDR3 comprises 13 residues. Germline assignment: CDR1 LNHNV and CDR2 YYDKDF (reference sequence). V was clipped by 0 bases and J by 5 bases, with 5 bases between them. Written as DNA, the CDR3 is TGTGCCACCAGCAGAGATACCGACAATGAGCAGTTCTTC. Translated: CATSRDTDNEQFF.

The V and J genes are TRBV10-3 and TRBJ2-5, with 9 bases matching TRBD2. The CDR3 is 14 amino acids. V lost 4 bases to trimming and J lost 2 bases; unmatched junction nucleotides: 2. Germline V CDR1 and CDR2: ENHRY, SYGVKD. The CDR3 sequence: CAISGLAGQETQYF. Written as DNA, the CDR3 is TGTGCCATCAGTGGTCTAGCGGGACAAGAGACCCAGTACTTC.

The J gene is TRBJ2-7, the V gene TRBV18; D perhaps matches TRBD2 (5 bases). CDR1 and CDR2 (germline): KGHSH, LQKENI. V lost 6 bases and J lost 5, with 14 bases in between. The CDR3 runs 13 residues. Here the CDR3 reads CASSLGKGDEQYF. The CDR3 DNA reads as TGTGCCAGCTCGCTGGGGAAGGGAGACGAGCAGTACTTC.

The genes are TRBV20-1 and TRBJ2-4; maybe TRBD1 (5 bases). Between the trimmed V and J ends, which lost 5 bases and 5 bases, there was a span of 16 bases. This CDR3 is built from 14 residues. The germline gives CDR1 DFQATT, CDR2 SNEGSKA (reference sequence). The CDR3 spells CSAQGPPLQNIQYF. CDR3 coding DNA: TGCAGTGCTCAGGGTCCGCCCTTACAAAACATTCAGTACTTC.

This clonotype was recorded a few times. The DNA of the CDR3 is TGCAGTGCTAGAGATCTGGGGTTCTATGGCTACACCTTC. It codes for CSARDLGFYGYTF. V and J are TRBV20-1 and TRBJ1-2; no definite D call. Germline CDR1 reads DFQATT; CDR2 reads SNEGSKA (reference sequence). Between the trimmed V and J ends, which lost 0 bases and 4 bases, there was a span of 9 bases. CDR3 length: 13 amino acids.

The V call is TRBV27, the J call TRBJ1-3; 7 bases map to TRBD1. This CDR3 comprises 15 residues. Germline V gene data show CDR1 as MNHEY and CDR2 as SMNVEV (reference sequence). V gave up 6 bases and J gave up 0 bases; unmatched junction bases: 5. Here the CDR3 DNA reads TGTGCCAGCAGACCCGGGACAGCCTCTGGAAACACCATATATTTT. Translating gives CASRPGTASGNTIYF.

The sample holds many counts of this clonotype. The genes are TRBV6-1 and TRBJ1-1; D remains unclear. Trimming cost V 11 bases and J 1 base, with 8 bases left between them. The CDR3 is 11 amino acids. CDR1 MNHNS and CDR2 SASEGT come from the germline V gene. CDR3 DNA: TGTGCCTCCTTGAAGAACACTGAAGCTTTCTTT. This encodes CASLKNTEAFF.

This rearrangement joins TRBV11-2 to TRBJ1-5, with 10 positions matching TRBD1. V dropped 1 base and J dropped 6; count of bases not matched to a gene: 6. CDR3 length: 16 residues. Germline V gene lookup returns CDR1 SGHAT and CDR2 FQNNGV. This CDR3 is CASSLGTGGMGQPQHF. The CDR3, as DNA: TGTGCCAGCAGCTTAGGGACAGGGGGGATGGGTCAGCCCCAGCATTTT.

As concerns this clonotype: Given a much more abundant clone one base away, this may be a read error. The genes are TRBV7-9 and TRBJ2-7; D is undetermined. CDR3 length equals 13 residues. Germline CDR1 reads SEHNR; CDR2 reads FQNEAQ (reference sequence). CDR3 region: CASSLAAAYEQHF. Here the CDR3 DNA reads TGTGCCAGCAGCTTAGCGGCAGCCTACGAGCAGCACTTC.